The T cell receptor (beta chain) under discussion was sequenced for a study of blood T cells in healthy people across ages. Study-level findings and limits: Donors of long life had a larger count of naive CD4+ cells and greater diversity than aged donors. Unsorted PBMC input precluded a conclusive naive versus antigen-experienced comparison.

It was approximately 10 milliliters of peripheral blood that were drawn from each donor. A sample-barcoded 5' primer and a J-beta primer mix were used in a second PCR of about 7 to 11 cycles. TCRdb re-analysed the 5' RACE reads in MiXCR, keeping a single row per CDR3 protein. The sample holds about 730,000 distinct CDR3 sequences; approximately 39% are singletons and the top ten take 20% to 25%. A note on this clonotype: Its antigen is currently unknown.

The CDR3 sequence is 14 residues long. Germline V gene data show CDR1 as SGHKS and CDR2 as YYEKEE (reference sequence). V was shortened by 6 bases and J by 6 bases, with 18 bases between the two germline ends. The source of this sequence is a woman aged 55-69 years in good health. This chain uses TRBV5-5 with TRBJ1-1; TRBD1 is a possible D gene (5 bases). Sequenced sample: blood. The CDR3 loop is CASNGGSNAPEAFF. CDR3 DNA: TGTGCCAGCAATGGGGGGTCGAACGCCCCTGAAGCTTTCTTT.